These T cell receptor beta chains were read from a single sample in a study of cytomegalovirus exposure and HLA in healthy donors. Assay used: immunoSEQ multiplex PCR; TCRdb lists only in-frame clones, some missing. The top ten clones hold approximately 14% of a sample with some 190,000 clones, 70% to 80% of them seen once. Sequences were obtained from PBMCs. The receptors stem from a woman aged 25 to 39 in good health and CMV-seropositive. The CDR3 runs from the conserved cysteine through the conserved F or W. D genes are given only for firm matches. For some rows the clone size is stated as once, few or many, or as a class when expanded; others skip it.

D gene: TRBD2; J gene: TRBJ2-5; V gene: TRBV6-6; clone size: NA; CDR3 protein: CASSYRRGDQETQYF; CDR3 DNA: TGTGCCAGCAGTTACCGGCGGGGGGACCAAGAGACCCAGTACTTC
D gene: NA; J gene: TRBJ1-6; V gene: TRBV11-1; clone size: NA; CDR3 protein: CASSLNSLSSYNSPLHF; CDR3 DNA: TGTGCCAGCAGCTTGAACAGCCTGAGCTCCTATAATTCACCCCTCCACTTT
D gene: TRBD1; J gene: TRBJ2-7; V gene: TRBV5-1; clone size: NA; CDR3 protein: CASSHGQANSYEQYF; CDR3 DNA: TGCGCCAGCAGCCACGGACAGGCCAATAGCTACGAGCAGTACTTC
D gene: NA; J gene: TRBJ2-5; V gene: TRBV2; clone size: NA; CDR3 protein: CASSGTGGGETQYF; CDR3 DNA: TGTGCCAGCAGTGGGACAGGCGGAGGGGAGACCCAGTACTTC
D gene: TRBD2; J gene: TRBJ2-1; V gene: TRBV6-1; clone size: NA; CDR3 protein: CASSEEGGGDEQFF; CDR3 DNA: TGTGCCAGCAGTGAAGAGGGTGGGGGGGATGAGCAGTTCTTC
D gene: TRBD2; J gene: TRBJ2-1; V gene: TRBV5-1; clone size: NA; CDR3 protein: CASSPLMGLAGESSYNEQFF; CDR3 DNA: TGCGCCAGCAGCCCGCTCATGGGACTAGCGGGGGAGAGCTCCTACAATGAGCAGTTCTTC
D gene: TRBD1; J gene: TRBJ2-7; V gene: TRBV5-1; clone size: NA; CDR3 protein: CASSYQDRGYEQYF; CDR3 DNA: TGCGCCAGCAGCTACCAGGACAGGGGCTACGAGCAGTACTTC
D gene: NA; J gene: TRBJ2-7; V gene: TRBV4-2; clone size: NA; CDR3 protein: CASSQFLGLSSYEQYF; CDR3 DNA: TGTGCCAGCAGCCAATTTTTGGGGCTCAGCTCCTACGAGCAGTACTTC
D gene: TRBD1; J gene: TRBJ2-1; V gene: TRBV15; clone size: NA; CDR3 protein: CATSRETGGRNEQFF; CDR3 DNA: TGTGCCACCAGCAGAGAGACAGGGGGCCGTAATGAGCAGTTCTTC
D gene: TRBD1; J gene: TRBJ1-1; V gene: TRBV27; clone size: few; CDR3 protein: CASSSRDRGYPEAFF; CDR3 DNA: TGTGCCAGCAGTTCCCGGGACAGGGGGTATCCTGAAGCTTTCTTT
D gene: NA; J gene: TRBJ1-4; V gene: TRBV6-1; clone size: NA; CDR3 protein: CASSVNRAEKLFF; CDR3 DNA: TGTGCCAGCAGTGTTAACAGGGCTGAAAAACTGTTTTTT
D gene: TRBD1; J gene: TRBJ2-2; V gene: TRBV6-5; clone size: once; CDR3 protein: CASSYTGDTGELFF; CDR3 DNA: TGTGCCAGCAGTTACACAGGGGACACCGGGGAGCTGTTTTTT
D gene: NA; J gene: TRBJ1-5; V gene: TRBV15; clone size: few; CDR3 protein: CATSRDGEEFNQPQHF; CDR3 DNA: TGTGCCACCAGCAGAGATGGCGAGGAATTCAATCAGCCCCAGCATTTT
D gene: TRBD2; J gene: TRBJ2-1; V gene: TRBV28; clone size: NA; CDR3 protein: CASSKIQGLAGNYNEQFF; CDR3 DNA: TGTGCCAGCAGCAAAATACAGGGACTAGCGGGAAATTACAATGAGCAGTTCTTC
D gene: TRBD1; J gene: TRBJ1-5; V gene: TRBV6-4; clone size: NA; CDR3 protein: CASSWTGNQPQHF; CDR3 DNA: TGTGCCAGCAGTTGGACAGGGAATCAGCCCCAGCATTTT
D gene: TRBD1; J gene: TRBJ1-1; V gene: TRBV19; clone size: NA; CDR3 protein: CASSGDRRNTEAFF; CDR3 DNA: TGTGCCAGTAGTGGGGACAGGCGGAACACTGAAGCTTTCTTT
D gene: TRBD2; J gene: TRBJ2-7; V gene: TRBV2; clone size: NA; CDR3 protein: CASRRLAGPEQYF; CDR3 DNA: TGTGCCAGCAGGCGGCTAGCGGGACCCGAGCAGTACTTC
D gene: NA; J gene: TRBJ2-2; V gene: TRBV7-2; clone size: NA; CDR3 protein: CASSLASNTGELFF; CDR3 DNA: TGTGCCAGCAGCTTAGCTTCAAACACCGGGGAGCTGTTTTTT